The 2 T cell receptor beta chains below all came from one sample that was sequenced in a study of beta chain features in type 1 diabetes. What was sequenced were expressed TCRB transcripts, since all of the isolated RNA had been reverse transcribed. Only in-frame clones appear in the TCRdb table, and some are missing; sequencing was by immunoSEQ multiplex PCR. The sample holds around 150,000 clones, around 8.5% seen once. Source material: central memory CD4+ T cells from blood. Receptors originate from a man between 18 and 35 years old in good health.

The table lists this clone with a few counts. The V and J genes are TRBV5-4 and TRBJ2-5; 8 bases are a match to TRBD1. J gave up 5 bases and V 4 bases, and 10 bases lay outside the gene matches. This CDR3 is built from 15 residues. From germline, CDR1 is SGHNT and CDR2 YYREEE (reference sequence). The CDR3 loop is CASSPTPGGTETQYF. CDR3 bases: TGTGCCAGCAGCCCGACCCCAGGGGGCACGGAGACCCAGTACTTC.

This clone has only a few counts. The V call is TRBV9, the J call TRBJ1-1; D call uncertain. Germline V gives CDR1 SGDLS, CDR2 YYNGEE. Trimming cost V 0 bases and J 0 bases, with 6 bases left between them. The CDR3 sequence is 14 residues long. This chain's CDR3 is CASSVGGMNTEAFF. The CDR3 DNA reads TGTGCCAGCAGCGTAGGAGGGATGAACACTGAAGCTTTCTTT.